This passage covers 5 T cell receptor beta chains from one sample sequenced in a study of radiotherapy plus CTLA-4 blockade in lung cancer. Using immunoSEQ multiplex PCR, the repertoire was profiled, and TCRdb retains in-frame clones only, with some absent. The table lists about 100,000 clones, 83% of them singletons. The sample in question was peripheral blood, obtained from a patient treated with radiotherapy plus ipilimumab. Receptors were obtained from a human donor with non-small cell lung cancer who had stable disease on radiotherapy plus ipilimumab.

This chain connects TRBV2 to TRBJ1-2; no clear D. V was trimmed by 2 bases and J by 14 bases, leaving 12 bases between them. The CDR3 contains 11 residues. Germline values: CDR1 SNHLY, CDR2 FYNNEI. The CDR3 bases are TGTGCCAGCAGTGAAACATTGGCAGAAACCTTC. It codes for CASSETLAETF.

V is TRBV10-1 and J is TRBJ2-1, with 8 bases identical to TRBD2. The CDR3 is 15 residues long. J was trimmed by 4 bases and V by 0 bases; bases with no gene match: 2. The V gene's germline CDR1 is WNHNN and CDR2 SYGVQD (reference sequence). CDR3 nucleotides: TGCGCCAGCAGTGAGTCGGGGACTAGGTACAATGAGCAGTTCTTC. It is translated as CASSESGTRYNEQFF.

The CDR3 loop reads CASRTGGAWETQYF. In DNA, the CDR3 is TGTGCCAGCAGGACAGGGGGCGCGTGGGAGACCCAGTACTTC. The gene calls are TRBV7-2 and TRBJ2-5; 10 positions agree with TRBD1. The junction had 6 bases not matched to a gene; V was cut back by 6 bases and J by 5 bases. The CDR3 is 14 residues long. The germline V gene encodes CDR1 SGHTA and CDR2 FQGNSA. The whole variable domain, remainder taken from reference TRBV7-2 and TRBJ2-5, is GAGVSQSPSNKVTEKGKDVELRCDPISGHTALYWYRQSLGQGLEFLIYFQGNSAPDKSGLPSDRFSAERTGGSVSTLTIQRTQQEDSAVYLCASRTGGAWETQYFGPGTRLLVL.

This chain joins TRBV27 and TRBJ2-1; 11 bases map to TRBD2. After removal of 5 bases from V and 8 bases from J, the junction contained 8 bases not matched to a gene. Germline V gene data show CDR1 as MNHEY and CDR2 as SMNVEV (reference sequence). The CDR3 extends over 15 amino acids. The CDR3 region is CASSPLAGVWDEQFF. The CDR3 DNA sequence: TGTGCCAGCAGTCCACTAGCGGGAGTATGGGATGAGCAGTTCTTC.

The CDR3 region is CASSQDRGREETQYF. DNA for the CDR3: TGTGCCAGCAGCCAGGACAGGGGGCGGGAGGAGACCCAGTACTTC. This sequence joins TRBV7-2 and TRBJ2-5; TRBD1 matches 11 bases. The CDR3 is 15 residues long. Germline CDR1 and CDR2: SGHTA and FQGNSA. The trim removed 5 bases at V and 5 bases at J, leaving 7 bases unmatched.